The T cell receptor (beta chain) under discussion was sequenced for a study of spatial heterogeneity in lung cancer. The CDR3 sequence is 16 residues long. V shed 4 bases, J shed 3 bases, and the junction held 9 bases outside the gene matches. Germline V gene data show CDR1 as MDHEN and CDR2 as SYDVKM. TCRdb reanalysed the 5' RACE reads using MiXCR and keeps one entry per CDR3 protein. The sample includes 60,000 or so distinct CDR3 sequences, approximately 6% seen only once; the top ten take about 14%. Time point specified: sample taken at primary tumor resection. The receptor was isolated from a female donor with early-stage non-small cell lung cancer. J is TRBJ2-1 and V is TRBV28; TRBD1 aligns across 7 bases. This specimen was PBMCs, taken at surgery. The CDR3: CASSSLTGMYYNEQFF. The CDR3 DNA follows: TGTGCCAGCAGTTCCCTGACAGGGATGTACTACAATGAGCAGTTCTTC.